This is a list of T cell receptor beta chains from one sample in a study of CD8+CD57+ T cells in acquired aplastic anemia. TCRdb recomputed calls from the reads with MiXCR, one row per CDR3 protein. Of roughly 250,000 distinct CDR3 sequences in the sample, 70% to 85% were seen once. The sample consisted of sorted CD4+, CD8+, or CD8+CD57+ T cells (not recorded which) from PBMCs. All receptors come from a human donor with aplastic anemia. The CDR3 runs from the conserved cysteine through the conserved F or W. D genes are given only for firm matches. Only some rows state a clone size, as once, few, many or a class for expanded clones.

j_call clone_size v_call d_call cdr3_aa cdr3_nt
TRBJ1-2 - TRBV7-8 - CASSLARGAGYGYTF TGTGCCAGCAGCTTAGCGCGAGGGGCGGGCTATGGGTACACCTTC
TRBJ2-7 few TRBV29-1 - CSVGPKGSLRVEQYF TGCAGCGTAGGCCCCAAGGGGTCTCTCCGAGTAGAGCAGTACTTC
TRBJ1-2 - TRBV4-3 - CASSQEQTNYGYTF TGCGCCAGCAGCCAGGAACAGACTAACTATGGCTACACCTTC
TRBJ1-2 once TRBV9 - CASSGGGALLGYTF TGTGCCAGCAGCGGGGGGGGCGCGTTGCTTGGCTACACCTTC
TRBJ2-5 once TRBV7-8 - CASSFHPDGGELSYF TGTGCCAGCAGCTTTCATCCAGACGGGGGAGAGCTTTCCTACTTC
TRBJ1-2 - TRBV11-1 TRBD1 CASSPRQGNYGYTF TGTGCCAGCAGCCCCCGACAGGGAAACTATGGCTACACCTTC
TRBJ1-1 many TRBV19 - CATTQGPHTEAFF TGTGCCACCACACAGGGACCCCACACTGAAGCTTTCTTT
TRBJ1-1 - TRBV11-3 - CASRGAPIVLNTEAFF TGTGCCAGCAGAGGAGCTCCCATCGTCTTGAACACTGAAGCTTTCTTT
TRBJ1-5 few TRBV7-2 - CASSLGVYQPQHF TGTGCCAGCAGCTTGGGGGTATATCAGCCCCAGCATTTT
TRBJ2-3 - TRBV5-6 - CASSLARRDHTDTQYF TGTGCCAGCAGCTTGGCCAGGAGGGATCACACAGATACGCAGTATTTT
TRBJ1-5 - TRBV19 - CASSIVSGAYNQQFFF TGTGCCAGTAGTATAGTTAGCGGGGCCTACAATCAGCAGTTCTTTTTT
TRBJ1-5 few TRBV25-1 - CASSARSGTSSNQPQHF TGTGCCAGCAGTGCACGATCCGGGACATCCAGCAATCAGCCCCAGCATTTT
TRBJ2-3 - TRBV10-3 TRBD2 CAISLGTSGIEDTQYF TGTGCCATCAGTTTAGGGACTAGCGGGATTGAAGATACGCAGTATTTT
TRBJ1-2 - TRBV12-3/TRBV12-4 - CASSSTKGPMGYGYTF TGTGCCAGCAGCTCCACTAAGGGTCCTATGGGCTATGGCTACACCTTC
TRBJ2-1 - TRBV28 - CASSAPKQMEHNEQFF TGTGCCAGCAGTGCGCCGAAACAAATGGAACACAATGAGCAGTTCTTC
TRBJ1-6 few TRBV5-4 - CASSFTTYNSPLHF TGTGCCAGCAGCTTTACTACCTATAATTCACCCCTCCACTTT
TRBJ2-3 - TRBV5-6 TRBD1 CASSPPGQAYTDTQYF TGTGCCAGCAGCCCACCGGGACAGGCTTACACTGATACGCAGTATTTT
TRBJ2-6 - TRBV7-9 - CASTLERVRSGANVLTF TGTGCCAGCACCCTAGAGAGGGTCCGCTCGGGCGCCAACGTCCTGACTTTC
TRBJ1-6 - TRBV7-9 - CASSWLQADSPLHF TGTGCCAGCAGCTGGTTACAGGCGGATTCACCCCTCCACTTT
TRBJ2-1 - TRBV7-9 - CASSSGRLVGNEQIF TGTGCCAGCAGCTCTGGGCGGCTAGTGGGCAATGAGCAGATCTTC
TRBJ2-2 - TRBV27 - CASSLSTGVFFRGELFF TGTGCCAGCAGTTTATCGACGGGGGTTTTTTTTAGAGGGGAGCTGTTTTTT
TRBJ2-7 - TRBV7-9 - CASKNLPGAYAQYF TGCGCCAGCAAAAATCTGCCGGGTGCCTACGCGCAGTATTTC
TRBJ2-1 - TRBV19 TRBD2 CASSITSGAYNTQFF TGTGCCAGTAGTATAACTAGCGGAGCCTACAATACGCAGTTCTTC
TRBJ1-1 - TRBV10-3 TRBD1 CAISLVLTGNTEAFF TGTGCCATCAGTTTAGTTCTGACAGGGAACACTGAAGCTTTCTTC
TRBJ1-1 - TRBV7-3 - CASSLAVAGNLQCFF TGTGCCAGCAGCTTAGCTGTAGCAGGTAACCTACAATGTTTCTTT
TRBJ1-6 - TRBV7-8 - CASSLERAPEPLHF TGTGCCAGCAGCTTAGAGAGGGCACCCGAACCCCTCCACTTT
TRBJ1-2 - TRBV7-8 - CASSLPGRREAHYYTF TGTGCCAGCAGCTTACCGGGCAGGCGCGAGGCCCATTACTACACCTTC
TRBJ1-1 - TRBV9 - CASRGAGEIPEIEAFF TGTGCCAGCAGAGGAGCTGGGGAGATACCGGAGATTGAAGCTTTCTTT